This is a list of T cell receptor beta chains from one sample in a study of blood T cell repertoires in COVID-19. Data came from immunoSEQ multiplex PCR; TCRdb stores just in-frame clones and leaves some out. The sample has 350,000 to 500,000 clones; approximately 90% are singletons. Sequenced sample: peripheral blood. These receptors all come from a young man with COVID-19, enrolled during active disease. The CDR3 runs from the conserved cysteine through the conserved F or W. The D gene is left open where the match is weak. The size of a clone is reported for some rows only, either as once, few or many, or as a class for expanded clones.

>-|TRBJ2-3|TRBV27|TRBD2
CASSLVRRGRETDTQYF
TGTGCCAGCAGTTTAGTGCGGCGCGGGAGGGAGACAGATACGCAGTATTTT
>few|TRBJ1-3|TRBV6-1|TRBD1
CASSAEGTAFRAGNTIYF
TGTGCCAGCAGTGCGGAGGGGACAGCTTTTCGAGCTGGAAACACCATATATTTT
>-|TRBJ2-7|TRBV19|TRBD1
CASRPGQSYEQYF
TGTGCCAGCCGACCGGGACAGAGCTACGAGCAGTACTTC
>-|TRBJ2-2|TRBV5-1|TRBD1
CASRLTGVQTGELFF
TGCGCCAGCAGATTGACAGGGGTTCAAACCGGGGAGCTGTTTTTT
>-|TRBJ1-5|TRBV3-1/TRBV3-2|-
CASTSGFDQPQHF
TGTGCCAGCACCTCGGGGTTCGACCAGCCCCAGCATTTT
>-|TRBJ1-3|TRBV12-3/TRBV12-4|-
CASSLSGNTIYF
TGTGCCAGCAGTTTATCGGGAAACACCATATATTTT
>once|TRBJ1-1|TRBV7-9|-
CASSLATVRINAFF
TGTGCCAGCAGCTTAGCGACAGTTCGGATAAATGCTTTCTTT
>once|TRBJ2-2|TRBV12-3/TRBV12-4|-
CASSSGAGELFF
TGTGCCAGCAGTTCGGGGGCCGGGGAGCTGTTTTTT
>-|TRBJ1-1|TRBV18|-
CASSPPGRRTEAFF
TGTGCCAGCTCACCACCGGGGCGACGCACTGAAGCTTTCTTT
>-|TRBJ1-1|TRBV29-1|-
CSVVSRIDVMNTEAFF
TGCAGCGTTGTCAGCAGGATCGACGTAATGAACACTGAAGCTTTCTTT
>-|TRBJ2-1|TRBV7-2|-
CASSFTTGYLRNEQFF
TGTGCCAGCAGCTTTACTACAGGTTACTTACGGAATGAGCAGTTCTTC
>-|TRBJ1-4|TRBV11-2|TRBD1
CASSSKTGGFEKLFF
TGTGCCAGCAGCTCCAAGACAGGGGGCTTCGAAAAACTGTTTTTT
>-|TRBJ2-5|TRBV11-2|-
CASSFRVQETQYF
TGTGCCAGCAGCTTCCGGGTCCAAGAGACCCAGTACTTC
>-|TRBJ2-7|TRBV18|TRBD1
CASSQVDRGHEQYF
TGTGCCAGCTCGCAAGTGGACAGGGGCCACGAGCAGTACTTC
>-|TRBJ2-7|TRBV13|-
CASNQKDSPYEQYF
TGTGCCAGCAACCAGAAGGACAGTCCTTACGAGCAGTACTTC
>-|TRBJ1-2|TRBV5-1|-
CASSPTEGQGYGYTF
TGCGCCAGCAGCCCCACGGAGGGGCAGGGCTATGGCTACACCTTC
>-|TRBJ1-5|TRBV5-1|-
CASSLAGANQPQHF
TGCGCCAGCAGCTTGGCAGGGGCTAATCAGCCCCAGCATTTT
>-|TRBJ1-6|TRBV6-5|-
CASSYSRQGSSPLHF
TGTGCCAGCAGTTACTCGAGGCAGGGTAGCTCACCCCTCCACTTT
>-|TRBJ1-1|TRBV5-1|-
CASSSRGMNTEAFF
TGCGCCAGCAGCTCCCGGGGAATGAACACTGAAGCTTTCTTT
>-|TRBJ2-2|TRBV24-1|-
CATSPDRIRTGELFF
TGTGCCACCAGTCCCGACAGGATTCGAACCGGGGAGCTGTTTTTT
>-|TRBJ2-1|TRBV19|TRBD1
CATRDRGFRSSYNEQFF
TGTGCCACTAGGGACAGGGGGTTTAGGAGCTCCTACAATGAGCAGTTCTTC
>-|TRBJ1-3|TRBV4-1|-
CASSPQGYRGNTIYF
TGCGCCAGCAGCCCACAGGGTTATCGTGGAAACACCATATATTTT
>-|TRBJ2-1|TRBV7-6|TRBD2
CASSLVTAGGSYNEQFF
TGTGCCAGCAGCTTAGTCACGGCGGGGGGATCCTACAATGAGCAGTTCTTC
>-|TRBJ2-7|TRBV6-2/TRBV6-3|-
CASSFGHTYEQYF
TGTGCCAGCAGTTTTGGACATACCTACGAGCAGTACTTC
>-|TRBJ1-5|TRBV18|-
CASSSPDQPQHF
TGTGCCAGCTCATCCCCGGATCAGCCCCAGCATTTT